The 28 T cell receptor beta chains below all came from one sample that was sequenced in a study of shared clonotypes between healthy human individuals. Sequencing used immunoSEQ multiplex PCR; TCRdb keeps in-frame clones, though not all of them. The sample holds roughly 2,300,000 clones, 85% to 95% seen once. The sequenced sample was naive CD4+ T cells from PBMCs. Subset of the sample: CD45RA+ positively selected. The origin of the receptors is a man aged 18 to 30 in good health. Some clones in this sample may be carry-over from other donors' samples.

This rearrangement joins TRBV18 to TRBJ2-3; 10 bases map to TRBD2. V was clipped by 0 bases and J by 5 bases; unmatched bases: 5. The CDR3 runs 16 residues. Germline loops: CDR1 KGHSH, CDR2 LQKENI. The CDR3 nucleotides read TGTGCCAGCTCACCACCGCTTTCTAGCGGGAGAGATACGCAGTATTTT. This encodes CASSPPLSSGRDTQYF. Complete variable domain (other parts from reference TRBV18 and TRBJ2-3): NAGVMQNPRHLVRRRGQEARLRCSPMKGHSHVYWYRQLPEEGLKFMVYLQKENIIDESGMPKERFSAEFPKEGPSILRIQQVVRGDSAAYFCASSPPLSSGRDTQYFGPGTRLTVL.

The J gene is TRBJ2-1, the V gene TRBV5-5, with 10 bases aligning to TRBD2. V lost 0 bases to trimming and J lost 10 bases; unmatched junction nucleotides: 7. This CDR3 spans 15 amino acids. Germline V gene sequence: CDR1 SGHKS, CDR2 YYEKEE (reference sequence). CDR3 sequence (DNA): TGTGCCAGCAGCTTGGGGCTAGCGGGAGTAAAGGAGCAGTTCTTC. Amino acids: CASSLGLAGVKEQFF.

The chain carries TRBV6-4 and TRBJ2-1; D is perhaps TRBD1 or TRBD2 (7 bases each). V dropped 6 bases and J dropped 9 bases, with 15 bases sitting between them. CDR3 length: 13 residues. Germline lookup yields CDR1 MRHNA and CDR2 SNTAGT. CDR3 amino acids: CASRARGGSEQFF. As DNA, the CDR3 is TGTGCCAGCAGGGCCAGGGGGGGAAGTGAGCAGTTCTTC.

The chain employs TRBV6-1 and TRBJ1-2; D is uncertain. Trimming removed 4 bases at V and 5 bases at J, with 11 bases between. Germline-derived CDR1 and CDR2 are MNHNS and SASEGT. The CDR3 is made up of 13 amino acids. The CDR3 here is CASSVTLEYGYTF. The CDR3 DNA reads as TGTGCCAGCAGTGTTACCCTGGAGTATGGCTACACCTTC.

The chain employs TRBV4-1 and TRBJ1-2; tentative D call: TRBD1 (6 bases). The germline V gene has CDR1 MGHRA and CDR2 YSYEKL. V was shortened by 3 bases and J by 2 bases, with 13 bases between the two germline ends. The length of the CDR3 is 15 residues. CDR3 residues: CASSQTGQQNYGYTF. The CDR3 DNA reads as TGCGCCAGCAGCCAGACGGGACAACAGAACTATGGCTACACCTTC.

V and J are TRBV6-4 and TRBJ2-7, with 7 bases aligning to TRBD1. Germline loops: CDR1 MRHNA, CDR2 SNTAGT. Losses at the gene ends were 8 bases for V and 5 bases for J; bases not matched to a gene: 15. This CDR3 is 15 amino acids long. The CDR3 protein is CASLGRRDSKNEQYF. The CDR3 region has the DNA TGTGCCAGCCTGGGCCGCCGGGACAGTAAAAACGAGCAGTACTTC.

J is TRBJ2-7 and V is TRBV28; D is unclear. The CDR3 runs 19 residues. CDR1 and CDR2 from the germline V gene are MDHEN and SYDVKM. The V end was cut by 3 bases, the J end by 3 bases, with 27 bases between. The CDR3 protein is CASSFAFGLSAPYDYEQYF. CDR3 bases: TGTGCCAGCAGTTTCGCGTTTGGGCTTTCGGCCCCCTATGACTACGAGCAGTACTTC. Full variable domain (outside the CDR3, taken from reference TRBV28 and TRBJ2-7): DVKVTQSSRYLVKRTGEKVFLECVQDMDHENMFWYRQDPGLGLRLIYFSYDVKMKEKGDIPEGYSVSREKKERFSLILESASTNQTSMYLCASSFAFGLSAPYDYEQYFGPGTRLTVT.

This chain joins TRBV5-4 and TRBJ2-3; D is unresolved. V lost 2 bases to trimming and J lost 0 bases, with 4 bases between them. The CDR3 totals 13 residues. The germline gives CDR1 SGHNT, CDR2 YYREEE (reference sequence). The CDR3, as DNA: TGTGCCAGCAGCTTAAAGAGCACAGATACGCAGTATTTT. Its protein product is CASSLKSTDTQYF.

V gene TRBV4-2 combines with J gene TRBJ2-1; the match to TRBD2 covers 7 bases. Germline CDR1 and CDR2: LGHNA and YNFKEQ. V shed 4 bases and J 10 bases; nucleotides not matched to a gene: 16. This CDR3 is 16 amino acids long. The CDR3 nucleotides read TGTGCCAGCAGCCCGGTAGGGAGCGGGAAGGGGTTCGAGCAGTTCTTC. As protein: CASSPVGSGKGFEQFF.

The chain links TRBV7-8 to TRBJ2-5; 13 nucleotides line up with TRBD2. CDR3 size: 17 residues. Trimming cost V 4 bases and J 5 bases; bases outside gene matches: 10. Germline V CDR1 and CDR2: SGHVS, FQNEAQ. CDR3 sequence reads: CASSYWTSGSFFETQYF. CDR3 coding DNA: TGTGCCAGCAGCTACTGGACTAGCGGGAGTTTTTTCGAGACCCAGTACTTC. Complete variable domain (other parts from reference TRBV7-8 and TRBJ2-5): GAGVSQSPRYKVAKRGQDVALRCDPISGHVSLFWYQQALGQGPEFLTYFQNEAQLDKSGLPSDRFFAERPEGSVSTLKIQRTQQEDSAVYLCASSYWTSGSFFETQYFGPGTRLLVL.

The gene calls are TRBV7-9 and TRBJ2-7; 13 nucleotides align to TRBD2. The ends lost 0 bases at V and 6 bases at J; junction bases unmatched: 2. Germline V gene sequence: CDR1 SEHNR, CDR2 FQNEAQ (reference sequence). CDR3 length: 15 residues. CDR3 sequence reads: CASSLAGLAGSEQYF. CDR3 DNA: TGTGCCAGCAGCTTAGCGGGACTAGCGGGATCCGAGCAGTACTTC.

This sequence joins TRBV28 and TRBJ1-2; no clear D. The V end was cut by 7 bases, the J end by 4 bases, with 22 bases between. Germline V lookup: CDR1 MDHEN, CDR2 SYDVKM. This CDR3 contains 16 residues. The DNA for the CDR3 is TGTGCCAGCACCCAGAATTTTGGGGAGACGAGCTATGGCTACACCTTC. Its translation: CASTQNFGETSYGYTF.

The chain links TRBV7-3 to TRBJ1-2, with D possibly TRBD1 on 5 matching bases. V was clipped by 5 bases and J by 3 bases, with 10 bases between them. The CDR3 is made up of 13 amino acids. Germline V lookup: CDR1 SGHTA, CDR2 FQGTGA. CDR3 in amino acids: CASSQGRDYGYTF. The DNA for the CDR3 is TGTGCCAGCAGCCAGGGACGGGACTATGGCTACACCTTC.

The CDR3 here is CSVGGRAATEAFF. The CDR3 nucleotides are TGCAGCGTTGGGGGCAGGGCGGCCACTGAAGCTTTCTTT. The gene calls are TRBV29-1 and TRBJ1-1; a possible D gene is TRBD1 (5 bases). Looked up from germline, CDR1 is SQVTM and CDR2 is ANQGSEA. This CDR3 has 13 residues. Trimming shortened V by 4 bases and J by 4 bases, and 13 bases separated the two germline ends.

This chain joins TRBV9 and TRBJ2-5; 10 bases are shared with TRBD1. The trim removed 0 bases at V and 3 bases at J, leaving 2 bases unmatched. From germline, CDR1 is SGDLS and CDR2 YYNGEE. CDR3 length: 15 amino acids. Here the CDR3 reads CASSVVGTGEETQYF. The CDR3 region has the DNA TGTGCCAGCAGCGTAGTGGGGACAGGGGAAGAGACCCAGTACTTC.

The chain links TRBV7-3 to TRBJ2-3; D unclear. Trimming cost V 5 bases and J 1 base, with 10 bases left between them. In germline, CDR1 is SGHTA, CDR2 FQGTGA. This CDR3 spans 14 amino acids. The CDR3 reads CASSQLTGTDTQYF. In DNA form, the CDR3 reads TGTGCCAGCAGCCAATTAACAGGCACAGATACGCAGTATTTT.

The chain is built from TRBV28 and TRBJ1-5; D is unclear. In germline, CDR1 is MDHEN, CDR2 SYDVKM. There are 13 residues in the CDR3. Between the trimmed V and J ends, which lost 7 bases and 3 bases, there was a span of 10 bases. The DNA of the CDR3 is TGTGCCAGCACCCTGGGATCCAATCAGCCCCAGCATTTT. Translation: CASTLGSNQPQHF.

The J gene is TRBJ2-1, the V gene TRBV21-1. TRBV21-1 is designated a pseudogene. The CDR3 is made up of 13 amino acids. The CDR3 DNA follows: TGTGCCAGCAGCAAAGGGAAACACAATGAGCAGTTCTTC. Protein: CASSKGKHNEQFF.

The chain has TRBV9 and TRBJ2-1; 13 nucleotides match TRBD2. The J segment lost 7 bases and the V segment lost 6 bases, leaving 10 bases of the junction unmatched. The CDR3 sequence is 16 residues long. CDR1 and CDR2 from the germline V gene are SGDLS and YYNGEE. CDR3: CASTKRTSGSRNEQFF. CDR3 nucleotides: TGTGCCAGCACAAAAAGGACTAGCGGGAGTAGGAATGAGCAGTTCTTC.

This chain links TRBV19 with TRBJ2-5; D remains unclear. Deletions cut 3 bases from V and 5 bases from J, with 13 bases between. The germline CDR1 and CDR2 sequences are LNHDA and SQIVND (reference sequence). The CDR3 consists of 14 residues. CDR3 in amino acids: CASSITSSGETQYF. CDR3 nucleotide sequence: TGTGCCAGTAGTATTACGTCGTCTGGGGAGACCCAGTACTTC.

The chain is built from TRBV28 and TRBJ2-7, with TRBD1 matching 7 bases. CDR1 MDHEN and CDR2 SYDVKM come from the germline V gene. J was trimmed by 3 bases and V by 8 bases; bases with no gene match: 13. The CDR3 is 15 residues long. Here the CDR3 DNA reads TGTGCCAGCTCGAGTGTGAGGGGGCTTAGCTACGAGCAGTACTTC. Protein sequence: CASSSVRGLSYEQYF.

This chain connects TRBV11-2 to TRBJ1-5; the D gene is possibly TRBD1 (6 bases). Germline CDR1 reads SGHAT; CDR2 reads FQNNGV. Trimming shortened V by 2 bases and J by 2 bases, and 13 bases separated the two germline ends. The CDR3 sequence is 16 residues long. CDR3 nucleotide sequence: TGTGCCAGCAGCTTAAGGGGGGATAGTGGCAATCAGCCCCAGCATTTT. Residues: CASSLRGDSGNQPQHF.

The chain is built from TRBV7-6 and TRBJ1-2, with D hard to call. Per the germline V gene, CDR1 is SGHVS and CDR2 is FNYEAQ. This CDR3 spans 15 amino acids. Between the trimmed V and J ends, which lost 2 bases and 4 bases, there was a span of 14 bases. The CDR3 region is CASSLSASGFYGYTF. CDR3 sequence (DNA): TGTGCCAGCAGCTTATCGGCATCCGGGTTCTATGGCTACACCTTC.

The CDR3 DNA follows: TGTGCCAGCAGTCGGGAGGACAAAGAGACCCAGTACTTC. This encodes CASSREDKETQYF. The V gene is TRBV9, the J gene TRBJ2-5; 7 bases align to TRBD2. In germline, CDR1 is SGDLS, CDR2 YYNGEE. The CDR3 loop spans 13 amino acids. V was clipped by 5 bases and J by 3 bases; unmatched bases: 4.

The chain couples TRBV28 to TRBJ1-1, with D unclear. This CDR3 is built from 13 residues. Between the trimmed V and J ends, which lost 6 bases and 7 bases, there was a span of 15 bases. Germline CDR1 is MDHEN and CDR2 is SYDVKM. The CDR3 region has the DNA TGTGCCAGCAGGCTAAGAAGAGACCTTGAAGCTTTCTTT. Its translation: CASRLRRDLEAFF.

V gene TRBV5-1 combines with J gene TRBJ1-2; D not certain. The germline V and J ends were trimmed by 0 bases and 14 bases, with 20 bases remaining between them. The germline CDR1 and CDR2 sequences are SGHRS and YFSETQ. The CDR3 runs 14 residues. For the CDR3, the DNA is TGCGCCAGCAGCTTGGAAGGGCCACACCTCAACCTAACCTTC. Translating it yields CASSLEGPHLNLTF.

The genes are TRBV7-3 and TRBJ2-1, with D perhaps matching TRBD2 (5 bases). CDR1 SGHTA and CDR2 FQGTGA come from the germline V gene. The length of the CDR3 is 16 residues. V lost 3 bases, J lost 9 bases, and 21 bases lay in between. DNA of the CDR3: TGTGCCAGCAGCTTCCAGCCCGACCCCGGGGTTAGTGAGCAGTTCTTC. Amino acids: CASSFQPDPGVSEQFF. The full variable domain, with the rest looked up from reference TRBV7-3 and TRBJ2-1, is GAGVSQTPSNKVTEKGKYVELRCDPISGHTALYWYRQSLGQGPEFLIYFQGTGAADDSGLPNDRFFAVRPEGSVSTLKIQRTERGDSAVYLCASSFQPDPGVSEQFFGPGTRLTVL.

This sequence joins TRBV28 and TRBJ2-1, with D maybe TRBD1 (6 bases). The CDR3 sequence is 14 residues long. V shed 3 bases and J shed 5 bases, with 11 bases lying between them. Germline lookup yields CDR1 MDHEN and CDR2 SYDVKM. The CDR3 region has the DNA TGTGCCAGCAGTTTTGGGACAACCGACAATGAGCAGTTCTTC. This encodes CASSFGTTDNEQFF.